Listed below are T cell receptor beta chains from one sample, sequenced in a study of prognosis after radiotherapy for stage I lung cancer. TCRdb redid the calling of the multiplex PCR reads with MiXCR, one entry per CDR3 protein. In the table there are some 60,000 distinct CDR3 sequences, less than 30% of which are singletons. Sequencing was performed on PBMCs, taken before or after stereotactic body radiation therapy (not recorded which). The receptors stem from a donor aged 50 or older with non-small cell lung cancer. CDR3s include the opening cysteine and the closing phenylalanine or tryptophan. The D gene is left open where the match is weak. Size is stated for part of the rows, as once, few or many counts, or as a class when the clone is expanded.

j_call | v_call | d_call | clone_size | cdr3_aa | cdr3_nt
TRBJ2-1 | TRBV11-2 | . | many | CASSFYNEQFF | TGTGCCAGCAGCTTTTACAATGAGCAGTTCTTC
TRBJ2-2 | TRBV5-1 | TRBD1 | many | CASSPEQGAGELFF | TGCGCCAGCAGCCCGGAACAGGGGGCCGGGGAGCTGTTTTTT
TRBJ1-4 | TRBV15 | . | many | CATSRGQERNEKLFF | TGTGCCACCAGCAGAGGACAGGAGAGGAATGAAAAACTGTTTTTT
TRBJ1-5 | TRBV2 | . | many | CASSPERGGEPQHF | TGTGCCAGCAGTCCCGAAAGGGGAGGAGAGCCCCAGCATTTT
TRBJ2-5 | TRBV20-1 | TRBD2 | many | CSAPSGGGIKTQYF | TGCAGTGCCCCTAGCGGGGGGGGTATAAAGACCCAGTACTTC
TRBJ1-5 | TRBV12-3/TRBV12-4 | . | many | CASSFKNQPQHF | TGTGCCAGCAGTTTTAAAAATCAGCCCCAGCATTTT
TRBJ2-3 | TRBV5-1 | TRBD1 | many | CASSLVPGGAADTQYF | TGCGCCAGCAGCTTGGTACCAGGGGGCGCGGCAGATACGCAGTATTTT
TRBJ2-5 | TRBV5-1 | TRBD2 | many | CASSPGGQGQETQYF | TGCGCCAGCAGCCCGGGAGGGCAGGGACAAGAGACCCAGTACTTC
TRBJ2-1 | TRBV5-1 | TRBD1 | many | CASSLDRVLHEQFF | TGCGCCAGCAGCTTAGACAGGGTTCTACATGAGCAGTTCTTC
TRBJ2-7 | TRBV4-1 | . | once | CASRQDLVIPTEEYF | TGCGCCAGCAGACAAGATCTGGTAATCCCAACCGAGGAGTACTTC
TRBJ2-4 | TRBV7-9 | TRBD1 | few | CASSPATTGDIQYF | TGTGCCAGCAGCCCAGCCACGACAGGGGACATTCAGTACTTC
TRBJ2-1 | TRBV28 | . | many | CASSSAIEQFF | TGTGCCAGCAGTTCCGCAATTGAGCAGTTCTTC
TRBJ1-5 | TRBV6-2/TRBV6-3 | TRBD1 | many | CASSGGTGYNQPQHF | TGTGCCAGCAGTGGAGGGACAGGGTACAATCAGCCCCAGCATTTT
TRBJ1-5 | TRBV19 | . | many | CASSIAPNQPQHF | TGTGCCAGTAGTATAGCCCCCAATCAGCCCCAGCATTTT
TRBJ1-5 | TRBV6-2/TRBV6-3 | . | . | CASRDGYRPKHF | TGTGCCAGCAGGGATGGATATCGGCCCAAGCATTTT
TRBJ1-2 | TRBV7-9 | TRBD1 | many | CASSLDRGILTF | TGTGCCAGCAGCTTGGACAGGGGTATTCTCACCTTC
TRBJ2-7 | TRBV6-1 | TRBD2 | many | CASSEAQGLAGAYYEQYF | TGTGCCAGCAGTGAAGCGCAGGGACTAGCGGGGGCCTACTACGAGCAGTACTTC
TRBJ2-7 | TRBV5-1 | . | many | CASSLGGEQYF | TGCGCCAGCAGCTTGGGCGGGGAGCAGTACTTC
TRBJ2-3 | TRBV2 | TRBD2 | many | CASTRAGDRTDTQYF | TGTGCCAGCACCCGCGCGGGGGACCGCACAGATACGCAGTATTTT
TRBJ1-5 | TRBV30 | . | many | CAWSRGKGSNQPQHF | TGTGCCTGGAGTAGGGGGAAGGGGAGCAATCAGCCCCAGCATTTT
TRBJ1-3 | TRBV6-1 | . | many | CASSQNPTGMSSGNTIYF | TGTGCCAGCAGCCAAAACCCGACAGGCATGAGCTCTGGAAACACCATATATTTT
TRBJ2-3 | TRBV9 | . | many | CASSPSGARSRDTQYF | TGTGCCAGCAGCCCTTCCGGGGCCCGATCCCGAGATACGCAGTATTTT
TRBJ1-5 | TRBV6-4 | TRBD1 | . | CASSYPQGQGNQRQHF | TGTGCCAGCAGTTACCCTCAAGGACAGGGTAATCAGCGCCAGCATTTT
TRBJ1-4 | TRBV3-1 | . | many | CASSQEQGREKLFF | TGTGCCAGCAGCCAAGAACAGGGCAGGGAAAAACTGTTTTTT
TRBJ2-5 | TRBV7-2 | . | many | CASSPKDLLQETQYF | TGTGCCAGCAGCCCAAAGGATCTATTACAAGAGACCCAGTACTTC
TRBJ1-5 | TRBV6-1 | TRBD1 | many | CASSTTGGGNQPQHF | TGTGCCAGCAGCACGACAGGGGGCGGCAATCAGCCCCAGCATTTT
TRBJ2-5 | TRBV10-3 | . | . | CAILDLQETQYF | TGTGCCATCTTAGATCTGCAAGAGACCCAGTACTTC
TRBJ1-3 | TRBV7-3 | . | many | CASSPGGGPGNTIYF | TGTGCCAGCAGCCCCGGCGGGGGACCTGGAAACACCATATATTTT
TRBJ1-5 | TRBV2 | . | many | CASSLPANQPQHF | TGTGCCAGCAGTTTGCCTGCGAATCAGCCCCAGCATTTT
TRBJ2-2 | TRBV6-9 | TRBD1 | many | CASSYSAGGSNGELFF | TGTGCCAGCAGTTACTCCGCAGGGGGATCGAACGGGGAGCTGTTTTTT
TRBJ1-1 | TRBV19 | . | . | CASRTGINTEAFF | TGTGCCAGTAGGACGGGTATTAACACTGAAGCTTTCTTT
TRBJ1-2 | TRBV5-5 | . | many | CASSLGIGQTNYGYTF | TGTGCCAGCAGCTTGGGGATAGGGCAGACTAACTATGGCTACACCTTC
TRBJ1-1 | TRBV6-1 | . | many | CASSRRGTEAFF | TGTGCCAGCAGCCGAAGGGGCACTGAAGCTTTCTTT
TRBJ2-3 | TRBV6-1 | TRBD2 | many | CASSLAGGSTDTQYF | TGTGCCAGCAGTCTAGCGGGGGGGAGCACAGATACGCAGTATTTT
TRBJ2-7 | TRBV6-1 | TRBD2 | large | CASGEGNSYEQYF | TGTGCCAGCGGGGAGGGGAACTCCTACGAGCAGTACTTC
TRBJ1-2 | TRBV6-1 | . | . | CASSEKKGVGYGYTF | TGTGCCAGCAGTGAAAAAAAGGGAGTAGGCTATGGCTACACCTTC
TRBJ2-7 | TRBV12-3/TRBV12-4 | TRBD1 | . | CASSRGLGKTF | TGTGCCAGCAGCAGGGGGTTGGGAAAGACCTTC
TRBJ1-6 | TRBV3-1 | TRBD1 | many | CASSDRVGNSPLHF | TGTGCCAGCAGCGACAGGGTCGGGAATTCACCCCTCCACTTT
TRBJ2-7 | TRBV3-1 | TRBD2 | many | CASSPSGVSYEQYF | TGTGCCAGCAGCCCCAGCGGGGTCTCCTACGAGCAGTACTTC
TRBJ1-4 | TRBV2 | . | many | CASIRSLGEKLFF | TGTGCCAGCATTCGGAGTCTAGGGGAAAAACTGTTTTTT
TRBJ2-1 | TRBV11-3 | . | many | CASSLSSYNEQFF | TGTGCCAGCAGCTTGAGCTCCTACAATGAGCAGTTCTTC
TRBJ1-1 | TRBV7-2 | . | many | CASSLGGTMNTEAFF | TGTGCCAGCAGCTTAGGCGGGACAATGAACACTGAAGCTTTCTTT
TRBJ2-3 | TRBV7-9 | . | many | CASSLSGWAGKLRTDTQYF | TGTGCCAGCAGCCTATCAGGGTGGGCGGGGAAACTCCGTACAGATACGCAGTATTTT
TRBJ1-1 | TRBV7-7 | . | many | CASSPSGGRTEAFF | TGTGCTAGCAGCCCATCCGGGGGGCGAACTGAAGCTTTCTTT
TRBJ1-5 | TRBV19 | . | many | CASSIGPRGAGQPQHF | TGTGCCAGTAGTATAGGGCCACGGGGGGCAGGACAGCCCCAGCATTTT
TRBJ1-1 | TRBV20-1 | . | many | CSAHPGGRLTEAFF | TGCAGTGCTCACCCCGGGGGGCGGTTGACTGAAGCTTTCTTT
TRBJ1-5 | TRBV27 | . | many | CASSLMAGGGGNQPQHF | TGTGCCAGCAGTTTGATGGCGGGGGGCGGCGGCAATCAGCCCCAGCATTTT
TRBJ1-2 | TRBV12-3/TRBV12-4 | . | many | CASSAQVSNYGYTF | TGTGCCAGCAGTGCACAGGTATCTAACTATGGCTACACCTTC
TRBJ2-3 | TRBV7-3 | . | many | CASAAGHLTDTQYF | TGTGCCAGTGCTGCGGGACACCTCACAGATACGCAGTATTTT
TRBJ1-4 | TRBV5-6 | TRBD1 | many | CASSWGTGGGGEKLFF | TGTGCCAGCAGCTGGGGGACAGGGGGAGGTGGTGAAAAACTGTTTTTT
TRBJ2-3 | TRBV19 | . | many | CASSIFSSTDTQYF | TGTGCCAGTAGTATTTTCTCTAGCACAGATACGCAGTATTTT
TRBJ2-7 | TRBV6-1 | . | many | CASSPGSTYEQYF | TGTGCCAGCAGTCCCGGGAGCACCTACGAGCAGTACTTC
TRBJ1-1 | TRBV2 | TRBD1 | many | CASGAGQLNTEAFF | TGTGCCAGTGGGGCGGGACAGTTGAACACTGAAGCTTTCTTT
TRBJ1-1 | TRBV27 | . | many | CASSPDRHSTEAFF | TGTGCCAGCAGTCCCGACAGACATAGCACTGAAGCTTTCTTT
TRBJ2-7 | TRBV30 | TRBD2 | many | CACWPWGGTYEQYF | TGTGCCTGTTGGCCCTGGGGGGGGACCTACGAGCAGTACTTC
TRBJ2-5 | TRBV7-9 | . | many | CASSLDQETQYF | TGTGCCAGCAGCTTGGACCAAGAGACCCAGTACTTC
TRBJ2-7 | TRBV7-2 | . | many | CASSPGYRLVEQYF | TGTGCCAGCAGCCCGGGCTACAGGCTCGTCGAGCAGTACTTC
TRBJ1-1 | TRBV7-2 | . | many | CASSPQIRGEAFF | TGTGCCAGCAGCCCCCAGATCAGGGGTGAAGCTTTCTTT
TRBJ1-5 | TRBV6-1 | . | many | CASSVLQRPSNQPQHF | TGTGCCAGCAGTGTGCTACAGAGGCCATCTAATCAGCCCCAGCATTTT